This TCR beta chain was recorded in a study of blood T cell repertoires in COVID-19. Turning to the study itself: The study drew acute and convalescent COVID-19 samples from the United States, Italy and Spain. In each case, the material was cDNA or gDNA derived from T cells, B-cell-depleted T cells, or PBMCs.

CDR3 size: 15 residues. In germline, CDR1 is KGHDR, CDR2 SFDVKD. The V gene end was trimmed by 0 bases and the J gene end by 10 bases; junction bases not matched to a gene: 7. Original data processing: Reference gene primer amplification in the assay estimated nucleated cell counts. Assay used: immunoSEQ multiplex PCR; TCRdb lists only in-frame clones, some missing. V, J and clone size are those of that table, while D and trimming were read from the DNA. The data contain 200,000 or so clones, around nine tenths of them singletons. At least ten counts were recorded for this clone. V usage is TRBV24-1 and J usage is TRBJ2-1; TRBD1 aligns across 8 bases. The sequenced sample consisted of peripheral blood. This sequence was found in a man in his sixties with acute or convalescent COVID-19. The CDR3 sequence: CATSDLRRGLWEQFF. In nucleotides, the CDR3 is TGTGCCACCAGTGATTTGCGCAGGGGGCTTTGGGAGCAGTTCTTC.